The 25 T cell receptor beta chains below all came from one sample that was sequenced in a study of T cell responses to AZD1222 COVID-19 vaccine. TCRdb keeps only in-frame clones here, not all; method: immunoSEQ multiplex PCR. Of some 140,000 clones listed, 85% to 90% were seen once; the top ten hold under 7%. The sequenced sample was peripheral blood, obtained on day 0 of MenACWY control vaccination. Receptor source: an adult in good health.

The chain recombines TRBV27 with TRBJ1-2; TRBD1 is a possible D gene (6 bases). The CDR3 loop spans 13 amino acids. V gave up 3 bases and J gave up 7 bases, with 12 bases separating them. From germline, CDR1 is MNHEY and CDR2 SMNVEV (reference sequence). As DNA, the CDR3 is TGTGCCAGCAGTTTGGGCAGGGGAGGTGGCTACACCTTC. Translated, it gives CASSLGRGGGYTF.

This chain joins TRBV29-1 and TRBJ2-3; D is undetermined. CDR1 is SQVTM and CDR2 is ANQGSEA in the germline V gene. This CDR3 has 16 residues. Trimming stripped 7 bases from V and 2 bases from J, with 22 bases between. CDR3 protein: CSAIPTGMALTDTQYF. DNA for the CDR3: TGCAGCGCCATCCCCACCGGCATGGCCCTCACAGATACGCAGTATTTT.

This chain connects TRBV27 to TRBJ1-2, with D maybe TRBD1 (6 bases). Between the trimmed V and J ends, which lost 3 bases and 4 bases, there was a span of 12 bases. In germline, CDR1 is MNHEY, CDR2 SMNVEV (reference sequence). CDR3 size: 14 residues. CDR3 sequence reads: CASSFTGASYGYTF. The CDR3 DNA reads TGTGCCAGCAGTTTTACGGGGGCCTCCTATGGCTACACCTTC.

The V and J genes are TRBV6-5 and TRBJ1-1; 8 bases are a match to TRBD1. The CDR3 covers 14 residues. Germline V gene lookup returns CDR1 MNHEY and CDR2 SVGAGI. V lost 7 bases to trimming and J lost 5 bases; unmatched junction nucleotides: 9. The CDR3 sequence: CASTQGARRTEAFF. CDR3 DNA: TGTGCCAGCACTCAGGGGGCGCGAAGAACTGAAGCTTTCTTT.

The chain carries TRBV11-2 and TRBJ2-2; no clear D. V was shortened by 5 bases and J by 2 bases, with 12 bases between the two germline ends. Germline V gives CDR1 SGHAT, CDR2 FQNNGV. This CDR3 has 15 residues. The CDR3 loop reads CASSPGRFNTGELFF. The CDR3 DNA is TGTGCCAGCAGCCCCGGACGGTTTAACACCGGGGAGCTGTTTTTT. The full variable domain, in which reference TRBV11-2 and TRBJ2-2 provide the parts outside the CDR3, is EAGVAQSPRYKIIEKRQSVAFWCNPISGHATLYWYQQILGQGPKLLIQFQNNGVVDDSQLPKDRFSAERLKGVDSTLKIQPAKLEDSAVYLCASSPGRFNTGELFFGEGSRLTVL.

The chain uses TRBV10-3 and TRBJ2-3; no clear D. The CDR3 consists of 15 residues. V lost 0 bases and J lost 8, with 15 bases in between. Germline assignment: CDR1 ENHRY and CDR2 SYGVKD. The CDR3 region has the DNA TGTGCCATCAGTGAGTCGGCCGTATCCGTGGGTACGCAGTATTTT. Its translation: CAISESAVSVGTQYF.

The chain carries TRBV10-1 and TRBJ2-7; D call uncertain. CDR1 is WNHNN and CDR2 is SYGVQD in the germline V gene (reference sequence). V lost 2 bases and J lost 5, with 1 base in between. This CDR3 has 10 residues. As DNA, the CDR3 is TGCGCCAGCAGTGAGAACGAGCAGTACGTC. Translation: CASSENEQYV.

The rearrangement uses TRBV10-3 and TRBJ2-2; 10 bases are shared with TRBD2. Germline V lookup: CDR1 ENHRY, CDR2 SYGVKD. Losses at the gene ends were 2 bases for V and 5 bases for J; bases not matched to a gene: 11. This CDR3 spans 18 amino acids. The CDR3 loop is CAISEPQAGGIITGELFF. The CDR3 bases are TGTGCCATCAGTGAGCCCCAAGCGGGAGGGATCATAACCGGGGAGCTGTTTTTT.

The CDR3 bases are TGTGCCAGCAGTGAAGGGACAGATGGTCGGGCTTTCTTT. Residues: CASSEGTDGRAFF. The gene calls are TRBV28 and TRBJ1-1; TRBD1 agrees at 7 bases. Trimming removed 5 bases from V and 11 bases from J; junction bases left unmatched: 11. This CDR3 has 13 residues. CDR1 MDHEN and CDR2 SYDVKM come from the germline V gene.

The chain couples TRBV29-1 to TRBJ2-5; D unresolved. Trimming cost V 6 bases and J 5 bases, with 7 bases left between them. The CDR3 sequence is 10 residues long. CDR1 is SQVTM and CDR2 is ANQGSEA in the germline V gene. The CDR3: CSVGLETQYF. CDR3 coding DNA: TGCAGCGTCGGGCTGGAGACCCAGTACTTC.

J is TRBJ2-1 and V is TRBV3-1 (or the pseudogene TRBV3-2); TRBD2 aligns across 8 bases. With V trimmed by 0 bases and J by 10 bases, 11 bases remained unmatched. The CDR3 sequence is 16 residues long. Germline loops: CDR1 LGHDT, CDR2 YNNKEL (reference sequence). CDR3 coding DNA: TGTGCCAGCAGCCAAGATTGGACTAGCAGTTCCACCGAGCAGTTCTTC. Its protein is CASSQDWTSSSTEQFF.

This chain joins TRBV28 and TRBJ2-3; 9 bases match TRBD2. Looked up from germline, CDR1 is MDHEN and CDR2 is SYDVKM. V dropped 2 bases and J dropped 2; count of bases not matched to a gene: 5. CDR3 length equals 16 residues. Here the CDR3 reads CASSLSLAGYTDTQYF. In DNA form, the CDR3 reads TGTGCCAGCAGTTTAAGCCTAGCGGGGTACACAGATACGCAGTATTTT. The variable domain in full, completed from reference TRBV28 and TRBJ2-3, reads DVKVTQSSRYLVKRTGEKVFLECVQDMDHENMFWYRQDPGLGLRLIYFSYDVKMKEKGDIPEGYSVSREKKERFSLILESASTNQTSMYLCASSLSLAGYTDTQYFGPGTRLTVL.

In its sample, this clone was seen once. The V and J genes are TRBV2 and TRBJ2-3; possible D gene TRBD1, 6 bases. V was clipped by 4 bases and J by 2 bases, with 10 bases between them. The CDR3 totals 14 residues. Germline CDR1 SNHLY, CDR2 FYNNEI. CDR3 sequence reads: CASSGQGLTDTQYF. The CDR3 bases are TGTGCCAGCAGTGGCCAGGGGCTCACAGATACGCAGTATTTT. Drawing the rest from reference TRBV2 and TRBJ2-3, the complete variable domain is EPEVTQTPSHQVTQMGQEVILRCVPISNHLYFYWYRQILGQKVEFLVSFYNNEISEKSEIFDDQFSVERPDGSNFTLKIRSTKLEDSAMYFCASSGQGLTDTQYFGPGTRLTVL.

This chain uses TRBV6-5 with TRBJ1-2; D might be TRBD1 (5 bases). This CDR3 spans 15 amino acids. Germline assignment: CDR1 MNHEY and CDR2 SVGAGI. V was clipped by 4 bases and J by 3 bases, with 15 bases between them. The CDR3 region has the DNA TGTGCCAGCAGTTTCCGACAGAACGACGACTATGGCTACACCTTC. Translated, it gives CASSFRQNDDYGYTF.

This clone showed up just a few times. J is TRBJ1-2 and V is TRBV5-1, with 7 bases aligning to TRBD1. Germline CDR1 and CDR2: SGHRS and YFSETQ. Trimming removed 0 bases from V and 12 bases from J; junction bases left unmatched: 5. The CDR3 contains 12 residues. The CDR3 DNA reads TGCGCCAGCAGCTTGGAAGGGGGCGCAAACACCTTC. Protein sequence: CASSLEGGANTF.

The CDR3 region has the DNA TGCGCCAGCAGCCAAGATCCGGGGACAGAAAATCAGCCCCAGCATTTT. Protein product: CASSQDPGTENQPQHF. The chain uses TRBV4-3 and TRBJ1-5; 7 bases line up with TRBD1. With 0 bases clipped from V and 4 bases from J, the junction kept 6 bases outside the gene matches. CDR3 length equals 16 residues. The V gene's germline CDR1 is LGHNA and CDR2 YSLEER.

Written as DNA, the CDR3 is TGTGCCAGCAGTGAATCCCCACAGCGGGGGGGCACAGATACGCAGTATTTT. It yields the protein CASSESPQRGGTDTQYF. This chain connects TRBV2 to TRBJ2-3, with 9 bases that match TRBD2. V lost 2 bases to trimming and J lost 1 base; unmatched junction nucleotides: 7. From germline, CDR1 is SNHLY and CDR2 FYNNEI. This CDR3 comprises 17 residues.

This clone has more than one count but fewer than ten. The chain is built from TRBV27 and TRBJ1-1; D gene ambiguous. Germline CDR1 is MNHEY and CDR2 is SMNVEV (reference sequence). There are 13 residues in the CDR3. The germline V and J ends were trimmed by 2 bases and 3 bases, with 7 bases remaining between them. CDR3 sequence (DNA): TGTGCCAGCAGTTTAACAGTACACACTGAAGCTTTCTTT. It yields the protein CASSLTVHTEAFF.

The CDR3 sequence: CAISRVGQDTQYF. CDR3 DNA: TGTGCCATCAGCCGGGTGGGCCAAGATACGCAGTATTTT. This chain connects TRBV10-3 to TRBJ2-3; D gene unclear. Germline CDR1 ENHRY, CDR2 SYGVKD. The V end was cut by 6 bases, the J end by 5 bases, with 12 bases between. The CDR3 runs 13 residues.

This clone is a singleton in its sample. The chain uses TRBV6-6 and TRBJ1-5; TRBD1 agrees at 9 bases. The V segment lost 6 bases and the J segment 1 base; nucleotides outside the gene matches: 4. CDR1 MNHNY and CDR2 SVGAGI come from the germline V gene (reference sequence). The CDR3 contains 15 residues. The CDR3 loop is CASRNGQGSNQPQHF. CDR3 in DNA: TGTGCCAGCAGGAACGGACAGGGGAGCAATCAGCCCCAGCATTTT.

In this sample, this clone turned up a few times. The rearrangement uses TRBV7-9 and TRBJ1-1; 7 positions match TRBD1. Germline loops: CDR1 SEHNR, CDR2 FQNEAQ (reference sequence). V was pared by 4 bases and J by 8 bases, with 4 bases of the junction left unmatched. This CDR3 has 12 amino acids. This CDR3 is CASSSMDREAFF. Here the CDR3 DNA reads TGTGCCAGCAGCTCCATGGACAGGGAAGCTTTCTTT.

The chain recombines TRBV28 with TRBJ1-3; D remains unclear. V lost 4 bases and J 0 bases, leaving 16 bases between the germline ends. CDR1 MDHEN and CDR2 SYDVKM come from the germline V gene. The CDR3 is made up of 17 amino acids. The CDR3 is CASSYPLQSYSGNTIYF. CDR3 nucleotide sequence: TGTGCCAGCAGTTATCCCCTACAGAGCTACTCTGGAAACACCATATATTTT.

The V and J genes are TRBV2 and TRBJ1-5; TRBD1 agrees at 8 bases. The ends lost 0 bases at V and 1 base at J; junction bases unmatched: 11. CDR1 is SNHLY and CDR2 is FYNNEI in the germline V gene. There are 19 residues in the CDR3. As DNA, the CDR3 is TGTGCCAGCAGTGAAGCGCCGGCAGGGGGCTTCAGAAGCAATCAGCCCCAGCATTTT. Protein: CASSEAPAGGFRSNQPQHF.

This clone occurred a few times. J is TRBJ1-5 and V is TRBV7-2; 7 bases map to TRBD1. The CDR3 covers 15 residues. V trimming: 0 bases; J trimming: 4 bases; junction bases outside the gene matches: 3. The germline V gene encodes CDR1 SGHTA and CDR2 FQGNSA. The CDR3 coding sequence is TGTGCCAGCAGCTTAGCCATACAGGGGAATCAGCCCCAGCATTTT. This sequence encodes CASSLAIQGNQPQHF.

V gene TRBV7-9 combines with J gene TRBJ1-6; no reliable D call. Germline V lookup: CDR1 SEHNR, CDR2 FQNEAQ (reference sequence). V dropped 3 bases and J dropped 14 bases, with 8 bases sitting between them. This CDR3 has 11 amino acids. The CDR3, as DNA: TGTGCCAGCAGCTTTACGAGTACCCTCCACTTT. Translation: CASSFTSTLHF.